Shown below are 17 T cell receptor beta chains from a single sample sequenced in a study of cytomegalovirus exposure and HLA in healthy donors. Repertoires were generated with immunoSEQ multiplex PCR, while TCRdb's copy carries only in-frame clones and drops some. Found here are under 300,000 clones, about 90% of them singletons; the top ten hold 1% to 1.5%. The sequencing input was PBMCs. All receptors derive from a woman aged 25-40 years in good health and CMV-seropositive.

This chain joins TRBV11-1 and TRBJ1-2, with D possibly being TRBD1 (5 bases). V was cut by 1 base and J by 8 bases, with 11 bases left in between. CDR1 is SGHAT and CDR2 is FQDESV in the germline V gene (reference sequence). The CDR3 has 13 amino acids. CDR3 nucleotide sequence: TGTGCCAGCAGCTTAGGGCAGGGAACCGGCTACACCTTC. Its translation: CASSLGQGTGYTF.

V gene TRBV14 combines with J gene TRBJ1-4; the D gene is possibly TRBD1 (5 bases). The CDR3 contains 18 residues. Per germline, CDR1 SGHDN and CDR2 FVKESK. Trimming took 4 bases from V and 8 from J, leaving 26 bases between them. CDR3 region: CASSPGRTSVVVREKLFF. The CDR3 DNA sequence: TGTGCCAGCAGCCCGGGTCGGACATCAGTCGTGGTACGCGAAAAACTGTTTTTT.

V is TRBV27 and J is TRBJ2-7, with 7 nucleotides matching TRBD2. The CDR3 extends over 16 amino acids. CDR1 is MNHEY and CDR2 is SMNVEV in the germline V gene (reference sequence). After removal of 1 base from V and 2 bases from J, the junction contained 8 bases not matched to a gene. In DNA, the CDR3 is TGTGCCAGCAGTTTATTCCTTGGGGGAGGGCCCTACGAGCAGTACTTC. This sequence encodes CASSLFLGGGPYEQYF.

In this sample, this clone turned up a few times. The V and J genes are TRBV27 and TRBJ1-1, with 7 bases that match TRBD1. Trimming at V came to 2 bases and at J to 4 bases, leaving 1 base not matched to a gene. CDR1 is MNHEY, CDR2 SMNVEV, per germline (reference sequence). The CDR3 totals 13 residues. CDR3 loop: CASSLAGGTEAFF. The CDR3, as DNA: TGTGCCAGCAGTTTAGCAGGGGGCACTGAAGCTTTCTTT.

This clone was counted once. The CDR3 loop reads CAISESNAGRAQHF. Written as DNA, the CDR3 is TGTGCCATCAGTGAGTCGAACGCGGGGCGGGCCCAGCATTTT. V is TRBV10-3 and J is TRBJ1-5, with D perhaps matching TRBD1 (5 bases). Trimming removed 0 bases at V and 11 bases at J, with 14 bases between. CDR1 and CDR2 (germline): ENHRY, SYGVKD. The CDR3 has 14 amino acids.

In this sample, this clone turned up a few times. The CDR3 region is CASSDWGGAVDQPQHF. For the CDR3, the DNA is TGTGCCAGCAGTGACTGGGGGGGCGCGGTGGATCAGCCCCAGCATTTT. The gene calls are TRBV6-6 and TRBJ1-5, with D possibly TRBD1 on 6 matching bases. V was cut by 5 bases and J by 5 bases, with 19 bases left in between. Germline CDR1 is MNHNY and CDR2 is SVGAGI (reference sequence). There are 16 residues in the CDR3.

The chain is built from TRBV10-3 and TRBJ2-3, with TRBD2 as a possible D gene (5 bases). This CDR3 is built from 12 residues. Trimming removed 10 bases from V and 2 bases from J, with 10 bases in between. CDR1 ENHRY and CDR2 SYGVKD come from the germline V gene. The CDR3 protein is CATGKNTDTQYF. DNA of the CDR3: TGTGCCACCGGGAAGAACACAGATACGCAGTATTTT.

V and J are TRBV11-2 and TRBJ2-7; possible D gene TRBD2, 6 bases. V lost 1 base, J lost 3 bases, and 7 bases lay in between. In germline, CDR1 is SGHAT, CDR2 FQNNGV. This CDR3 region has 13 residues. CDR3 DNA: TGTGCCAGCAGCTTAGGGGGGGACTACGAGCAGTACTTC. This codes for CASSLGGDYEQYF.

V usage is TRBV19 and J usage is TRBJ2-1; 11 positions match TRBD2. This CDR3 spans 15 amino acids. Germline V gene sequence: CDR1 LNHDA, CDR2 SQIVND (reference sequence). V shed 6 bases and J 5 bases; nucleotides not matched to a gene: 6. The CDR3 nucleotides read TGTGCCAGTAGGGAACTAGCGGGAGTTAACAATGAGCAGTTCTTC. Translation: CASRELAGVNNEQFF.

The chain couples TRBV6-6 to TRBJ2-7; 11 bases match TRBD2. The CDR3 loop spans 15 amino acids. CDR1 is MNHNY and CDR2 is SVGAGI in the germline V gene (reference sequence). V dropped 5 bases and J dropped 7; count of bases not matched to a gene: 10. This chain's CDR3 is CASSPLGTSGGEQYF. CDR3 DNA: TGTGCCAGCAGTCCCTTGGGGACTAGCGGAGGGGAGCAGTACTTC.

In this sample, this clone turned up once. The V gene is TRBV5-4, the J gene TRBJ2-2; D perhaps matches TRBD2 (7 bases). V dropped 4 bases and J dropped 3 bases, with 19 bases sitting between them. The CDR3 covers 17 residues. Germline values: CDR1 SGHNT, CDR2 YYREEE (reference sequence). CDR3 amino acids: CASSPRVRGPDTGELFF. The CDR3 DNA reads TGTGCCAGCAGCCCCCGCGTGCGGGGGCCGGACACCGGGGAGCTGTTTTTT. The full variable domain, rest sourced from reference TRBV5-4 and TRBJ2-2, is ETGVTQSPTHLIKTRGQQVTLRCSSQSGHNTVSWYQQALGQGPQFIFQYYREEENGRGNFPPRFSGLQFPNYSSELNVNALELDDSALYLCASSPRVRGPDTGELFFGEGSRLTVL.

The chain joins TRBV5-5 to TRBJ1-5; D unclear. The ends were cut back, 2 bases at V and 0 bases at J, with 15 bases in the middle. The CDR3 loop spans 17 amino acids. Germline V lookup: CDR1 SGHKS, CDR2 YYEKEE (reference sequence). This CDR3 is CASSFASPGNSNQPQHF. In DNA, the CDR3 is TGTGCCAGCAGCTTCGCTTCGCCGGGAAATAGCAATCAGCCCCAGCATTTT.

V is TRBV6-1 and J is TRBJ1-5; D is unclear. The CDR3 runs 14 residues. In germline, CDR1 is MNHNS, CDR2 SASEGT. Trimming took 9 bases from V and 0 from J, leaving 12 bases between them. CDR3 bases: TGTGCCAGTATTCAGGTCTATAGCAATCAGCCCCAGCATTTT. Protein: CASIQVYSNQPQHF.

The chain couples TRBV5-1 to TRBJ1-4; D is possibly TRBD1 (5 bases). The CDR3 totals 15 residues. Trimming left V 0 bases short and J 5 bases short, with 11 bases between. Per germline, CDR1 SGHRS and CDR2 YFSETQ. CDR3 bases: TGCGCCAGCAGCTTGGGGGCAGGGTTAAATGAAAAACTGTTTTTT. Protein: CASSLGAGLNEKLFF.

This chain links TRBV5-3 with TRBJ1-1; D gene ambiguous. TRBV5-3 is annotated as an ORF whose role is uncertain. Trimming took off 2 bases at V and 7 bases at J, with 15 bases between the two ends. The CDR3 has 14 amino acids. The CDR3 nucleotides are TGTGCCAGAAGCTTTTTGGTGTGTTACGGTGAAGCTTTCTTT. It translates to CARSFLVCYGEAFF.

This chain links TRBV7-2 with TRBJ2-5, with TRBD2 identical over 12 bases. The V gene's germline CDR1 is SGHTA and CDR2 FQGNSA. CDR3 length: 15 residues. Unmatched junction bases numbered 10, after V lost 5 bases and J lost 9 bases. CDR3 residues: CASSPRTSGEGAQYF. The CDR3 DNA follows: TGTGCCAGCAGCCCACGGACTAGCGGGGAGGGGGCCCAGTACTTC. The full variable domain, rest sourced from reference TRBV7-2 and TRBJ2-5, is GAGVSQSPSNKVTEKGKDVELRCDPISGHTALYWYRQSLGQGLEFLIYFQGNSAPDKSGLPSDRFSAERTGGSVSTLTIQRTQQEDSAVYLCASSPRTSGEGAQYFGPGTRLLVL.

The V call is TRBV4-1, the J call TRBJ2-7; the match to TRBD2 covers 12 bases. CDR3 length: 18 amino acids. Germline V gene lookup returns CDR1 MGHRA and CDR2 YSYEKL. Unmatched junction bases numbered 9, after V lost 2 bases and J lost 1 base. The CDR3 nucleotides read TGCGCCAGCAGCCAATCCGATTTAGGACTAGCGGGATCCTACGAGCAGTACTTC. Its protein is CASSQSDLGLAGSYEQYF.